This TCR beta chain was identified in a study of immune cell composition in non-small cell lung cancer. Background on the study: Lung adenocarcinoma or squamous carcinoma made up most tumours. Points from the study as a whole: TIL tumour reactivity correlated with maximal tumour-associated clone frequency in adenocarcinoma.

The ends lost 6 bases at V and 4 bases at J; junction bases unmatched: 3. The CDR3 has 14 residues. Per germline, CDR1 WSHSY and CDR2 SAAADI. Normal lung was sampled as far from the tumour as possible, at least 3 cm. Template was genomic DNA from frozen, unsorted single-cell suspensions. Only in-frame clones appear in the TCRdb table, and some are missing; sequencing was by immunoSEQ multiplex PCR. Of 3,800 or so clones in the sample, more than 60% were seen once. Comment on this clone: The antigen is not known.

The clonotype originates from a human donor with non-small cell lung cancer. Specimen: non-adjacent lung tissue. V and J are TRBV10-2 and TRBJ2-1, with TRBD2 matching 10 bases. CDR3 sequence: CASRAGGPYNEQFF. The DNA of the CDR3 is TGCGCCAGCAGAGCGGGGGGGCCGTACAATGAGCAGTTCTTC.